This passage covers 15 T cell receptor beta chains from one sample sequenced in a study of human T cells and chemical hapten exposure. The study extracted total RNA from unfractionated whole blood. Each CDR3 protein is one row after TCRdb ran MiXCR on the 5' RACE reads. In the table there are about 140,000 distinct CDR3 sequences, 3.5% to 5% of which are singletons. These receptors came from a female donor in good health.

For this clonotype: With a much larger clone just one base away, this may be a read error. The V gene is TRBV20-1, the J gene TRBJ2-7, with 7 bases aligning to TRBD1. The germline V gene has CDR1 DFQATT and CDR2 SNEGSKA (reference sequence). Losses at the gene ends were 6 bases for V and 0 bases for J; bases not matched to a gene: 5. This CDR3 comprises 13 residues. This chain's CDR3 is CSAGQASSYEQYF. The CDR3 DNA is TGCAGTGCCGGACAGGCGAGCTCCTACGAGCAGTACTTC.

This clonotype showed up many times. Here the CDR3 reads CASSRNTFYGYTF. The CDR3 bases are TGTGCCAGCAGCCGGAACACCTTCTATGGCTACACCTTC. The chain is built from TRBV7-2 and TRBJ1-2; no firm D call. This CDR3 contains 13 residues. The germline V and J ends were trimmed by 5 bases and 4 bases, with 11 bases remaining between them. Germline V CDR1 and CDR2: SGHTA, FQGNSA.

This clonotype was seen repeatedly, ten times or more. The rearrangement links TRBV3-1 to TRBJ2-7; D unclear. The CDR3 has 13 amino acids. The germline CDR1 and CDR2 sequences are LGHDT and YNNKEL (reference sequence). Trimming left V 6 bases short and J 6 bases short, with 15 bases between. The CDR3 nucleotides read TGTGCCAGCAGTCAACATTTGGGGTCCGAGCAGTACTTC. Translating gives CASSQHLGSEQYF.

The V gene is TRBV6-2 or TRBV6-3, the J gene TRBJ2-1, with TRBD1 as a possible D gene (6 bases). V shed 6 bases and J shed 6 bases, with 24 bases lying between them. The CDR3 contains 17 residues. Germline loops: CDR1 MNHEY, CDR2 SVGEGT. CDR3 in DNA: TGTGCCAGCAGCCAGCCAGGATACAGGGAGTTCAGCAATGAGCAGTTCTTC. Translating gives CASSQPGYREFSNEQFF.

This clonotype was counted ten times or more. The V call is TRBV5-1, the J call TRBJ1-2; the match to TRBD1 covers 8 bases. V was clipped by 0 bases and J by 7 bases; unmatched bases: 8. The CDR3 consists of 15 residues. CDR1 SGHRS and CDR2 YFSETQ come from the germline V gene. The CDR3 sequence: CASSLDPSGQGGYTF. In DNA form, the CDR3 reads TGCGCCAGCAGCTTGGACCCCTCAGGACAGGGTGGCTACACCTTC.

In this sample, this clonotype turned up many times. The chain joins TRBV5-6 to TRBJ1-1; D is possibly TRBD1 (5 bases). Germline CDR1 and CDR2: SGHDT and YYEEEE. This CDR3 contains 15 residues. V dropped 3 bases and J dropped 7 bases, with 19 bases sitting between them. The CDR3 DNA sequence: TGTGCCAGCAGCTCATGGAGCGTGGGGGTCCTTGAAGCTTTCTTT. This codes for CASSSWSVGVLEAFF.

This clonotype was counted ten times or more. J is TRBJ1-1 and V is TRBV20-1; the D is unclear. The germline V and J ends were trimmed by 3 bases and 6 bases, with 11 bases remaining between them. Germline loops: CDR1 DFQATT, CDR2 SNEGSKA (reference sequence). This CDR3 is built from 12 residues. CDR3 sequence reads: CSARIRRPEAFF. The CDR3, as DNA: TGCAGTGCTAGGATTAGGAGGCCTGAAGCTTTCTTT.

This clonotype was counted only a few times. V gene TRBV29-1 combines with J gene TRBJ2-3, with D tentatively TRBD2 (6 bases). Germline V gives CDR1 SQVTM, CDR2 ANQGSEA. The CDR3 runs 16 residues. V lost 0 bases and J lost 3, with 16 bases in between. The CDR3 DNA is TGCAGCGTTGAAGATCGTCCCCTAGCGAGAACAGATACGCAGTATTTT. Amino acid sequence: CSVEDRPLARTDTQYF.

This clonotype has ten or more counts. The rearrangement uses TRBV7-6 and TRBJ1-5; D is undetermined. The CDR3 runs 16 residues. Trimming left V 0 bases short and J 0 bases short, with 9 bases between. CDR1 and CDR2 from the germline V gene are SGHVS and FNYEAQ. The CDR3 DNA follows: TGTGCCAGCAGCTTAGCGGCAGGCCATAGCAATCAGCCCCAGCATTTT. It encodes CASSLAAGHSNQPQHF. The whole variable domain, filled in from reference TRBV7-6 and TRBJ1-5, reads GAGVSQSPRYKVTKRGQDVALRCDPISGHVSLYWYRQALGQGPEFLTYFNYEAQQDKSGLPNDRFSAERPEGSISTLTIQRTEQRDSAMYRCASSLAAGHSNQPQHFGDGTRLSIL.

In this sample, this clonotype turned up many times. The genes are TRBV28 and TRBJ1-6; no reliable D call. The CDR3 covers 18 residues. Germline V gene lookup returns CDR1 MDHEN and CDR2 SYDVKM. V lost 5 bases to trimming and J lost 0 bases, with 17 bases between them. The CDR3 sequence: CASSVFDWKSSYNSPLHF. CDR3 DNA sequence: TGTGCCAGCAGTGTATTTGACTGGAAGAGCTCCTATAATTCACCCCTCCACTTT.

The sample holds a few counts of this clonotype. The chain carries TRBV6-1 and TRBJ2-1; D call uncertain. Germline V gene data show CDR1 as MNHNS and CDR2 as SASEGT. With 6 bases removed from V and 4 bases from J, the gap between germline ends came to 10 bases. This CDR3 has 13 amino acids. DNA for the CDR3: TGTGCCAGCAGCGAACCACCTTACAATGAGCAGTTCTTC. It is translated as CASSEPPYNEQFF.

CDR3 protein: CASSPQLTGGIEKLFF. The CDR3 DNA sequence: TGTGCCAGCTCACCACAGCTTACAGGGGGAATTGAAAAACTGTTTTTT. The chain carries TRBV18 and TRBJ1-4; 8 nucleotides line up with TRBD1. The ends lost 1 base at V and 7 bases at J; junction bases unmatched: 8. The CDR3 totals 16 residues. Looked up from germline, CDR1 is KGHSH and CDR2 is LQKENI.

This clonotype was seen many times. The J gene is TRBJ1-1, the V gene TRBV5-6, with unresolved D. The CDR3 is made up of 13 amino acids. CDR1 is SGHDT and CDR2 is YYEEEE in the germline V gene. Deletions cut 5 bases from V and 1 base from J, with 9 bases between. This chain's CDR3 is CASRRRWNTEAFF. The CDR3, as DNA: TGTGCCAGCAGGAGGCGCTGGAACACTGAAGCTTTCTTT.

The table lists this clonotype with a few counts. V and J are TRBV11-2 and TRBJ1-3; TRBD1 agrees at 7 bases. From germline, CDR1 is SGHAT and CDR2 FQNNGV. With V trimmed by 5 bases and J by 4 bases, 14 bases remained unmatched. This CDR3 spans 17 amino acids. CDR3 sequence reads: CASSRLAGTEPGNTIYF. CDR3 bases: TGTGCCAGCAGCAGGCTGGCCGGGACAGAGCCCGGAAACACCATATATTTT.

For this clonotype: A much more abundant neighbour one base away suggests this may be a read error. This chain links TRBV6-2 or TRBV6-3 with TRBJ2-2; D not certain. The CDR3 has 16 amino acids. V lost 2 bases and J lost 1, with 11 bases in between. Germline CDR1 reads MNHEY; CDR2 reads SVGEGT. The CDR3 is CASSYPSRRNTGELFF. DNA of the CDR3: TGTGCCAGCAGTTACCCCAGCAGGAGGAACACCGGGGAGCTGTTTTTT.